What follows are 30 T cell receptor beta chains derived from one specimen sequenced in a study of T cells in narcolepsy. Sequencing used immunoSEQ multiplex PCR; TCRdb keeps in-frame clones, though not all of them. The table has about 21,000 clones, 92% seen once. Sequencing used CD45RA- memory CD4+ T cells from PBMCs. The receptors derive from a human donor with narcolepsy.

This sequence joins TRBV9 and TRBJ2-2; 7 positions agree with TRBD1. The germline V gene has CDR1 SGDLS and CDR2 YYNGEE. The trim removed 3 bases at V and 1 base at J, leaving 9 bases unmatched. This CDR3 has 17 amino acids. CDR3 bases: TGTGCCAGCAGCGACCCAAGGGGGCGGGTGAACACCGGGGAGCTGTTTTTT. The encoded protein is CASSDPRGRVNTGELFF.

The rearrangement joins TRBV19 to TRBJ2-1; no firm D call. V lost 4 bases, J lost 6 bases, and 10 bases lay in between. Germline CDR1 LNHDA, CDR2 SQIVND (reference sequence). The CDR3 loop spans 13 amino acids. CDR3 sequence: CASSTGKGNEQFF. CDR3 sequence (DNA): TGTGCCAGTAGTACTGGGAAGGGCAATGAGCAGTTCTTC. The full variable domain, with the rest looked up from reference TRBV19 and TRBJ2-1, is DGGITQSPKYLFRKEGQNVTLSCEQNLNHDAMYWYRQDPGQGLRLIYYSQIVNDFQKGDIAEGYSVSREKKESFPLTVTSAQKNPTAFYLCASSTGKGNEQFFGPGTRLTVL.

The chain links TRBV5-1 to TRBJ1-1, with a possible D match to TRBD1 (5 bases). This CDR3 contains 14 residues. V lost 4 bases to trimming and J lost 6 bases, with 16 bases between them. Germline CDR1 and CDR2: SGHRS and YFSETQ. This chain's CDR3 is CASSLQGGLSEAFF. Written as DNA, the CDR3 is TGCGCCAGCAGCCTCCAGGGTGGTTTGTCTGAAGCTTTCTTT. The full variable domain, rest sourced from reference TRBV5-1 and TRBJ1-1, is KAGVTQTPRYLIKTRGQQVTLSCSPISGHRSVSWYQQTPGQGLQFLFEYFSETQRNKGNFPGRFSGRQFSNSRSEMNVSTLELGDSALYLCASSLQGGLSEAFFGQGTRLTVV.

CDR3 nucleotide sequence: TGTGCCAGCAGTTTTCTAGCCAAAAACATTCAGTACTTC. Translated, it gives CASSFLAKNIQYF. This chain joins TRBV6-6 and TRBJ2-4; D is ambiguous. Germline V lookup: CDR1 MNHNY, CDR2 SVGAGI (reference sequence). Trimming left V 4 bases short and J 0 bases short, with 4 bases between. This CDR3 has 13 amino acids.

This chain connects TRBV7-3 to TRBJ2-2; D uncertain. The germline gives CDR1 SGHTA, CDR2 FQGTGA. The CDR3 is made up of 17 amino acids. Trimming removed 2 bases from V and 0 bases from J, with 13 bases in between. The CDR3, as DNA: TGTGCCAGCAGCTTATTTCCAGATTACGCGAACACCGGGGAGCTGTTTTTT. Translation gives CASSLFPDYANTGELFF.

The chain combines TRBV9 with TRBJ1-3, with D possibly being TRBD1 (5 bases). CDR1 is SGDLS and CDR2 is YYNGEE in the germline V gene. V was trimmed by 3 bases and J by 0 bases, leaving 16 bases between them. This CDR3 has 17 amino acids. This CDR3 is CASSGTPGLLSGNTIYF. The CDR3 DNA reads TGTGCCAGCAGCGGTACCCCGGGACTGCTCTCTGGAAACACCATATATTTT.

There are a few counts of this clone. The genes are TRBV7-3 and TRBJ2-2; D is ambiguous. Germline V gene sequence: CDR1 SGHTA, CDR2 FQGTGA. Trimming removed 5 bases from V and 1 base from J, with 8 bases in between. The CDR3 has 14 residues. In DNA form, the CDR3 reads TGTGCCAGCAGCAAGAACGGGAACACCGGGGAGCTGTTTTTT. This encodes CASSKNGNTGELFF.

The chain couples TRBV2 to TRBJ1-5; D is perhaps TRBD1 (6 bases). V was shortened by 7 bases and J by 4 bases, with 14 bases between the two germline ends. The CDR3 is 14 amino acids. Germline V gene data show CDR1 as SNHLY and CDR2 as FYNNEI. CDR3 bases: TGTGCCAGCACCACAGGGTCAGGTAATCAGCCCCAGCATTTT. This gives the protein CASTTGSGNQPQHF. The variable domain in full, completed from reference TRBV2 and TRBJ1-5, reads EPEVTQTPSHQVTQMGQEVILRCVPISNHLYFYWYRQILGQKVEFLVSFYNNEISEKSEIFDDQFSVERPDGSNFTLKIRSTKLEDSAMYFCASTTGSGNQPQHFGDGTRLSIL.

The chain uses TRBV4-1 and TRBJ2-7; D possibly matches TRBD1 or TRBD2 (5 bases each). The CDR3 spans 17 residues. V shed 1 base and J shed 4 bases, with 20 bases lying between them. CDR1 is MGHRA, CDR2 YSYEKL, per germline. The CDR3 DNA is TGCGCCAGCAGCCAAGGACCTCGGGGCCCCAGGGCTTACGAGCAGTACTTC. Its translation is CASSQGPRGPRAYEQYF.

V gene TRBV29-1 combines with J gene TRBJ2-7; the match to TRBD1 covers 9 bases. With 6 bases clipped from V and 7 bases from J, the junction kept 7 bases outside the gene matches. This CDR3 has 12 residues. From germline, CDR1 is SQVTM and CDR2 ANQGSEA. CDR3 protein: CSVKQGAGEQYF. The CDR3 DNA reads TGCAGCGTAAAACAGGGGGCGGGGGAGCAGTACTTC.

V and J are TRBV11-2 and TRBJ2-7; no clear D gene. From germline, CDR1 is SGHAT and CDR2 FQNNGV. The CDR3 is 13 amino acids. The V gene lost 4 bases and the J gene lost 1 base, with 8 bases spanning the gap. CDR3 residues: CASSSLQSYEQYF. The CDR3 bases are TGTGCCAGCAGCTCCCTACAATCCTACGAGCAGTACTTC.

In this sample, this clone turned up once. The gene calls are TRBV29-1 and TRBJ2-4, with D tentatively TRBD2 (6 bases). Germline V gives CDR1 SQVTM, CDR2 ANQGSEA. The CDR3 extends over 14 amino acids. Trimming pared 4 bases from V and 0 bases from J, leaving 10 bases between. The CDR3 DNA reads as TGCAGCGTTGCCCCGGGGGTAGCCAAAAACATTCAGTACTTC. Residues: CSVAPGVAKNIQYF.

The rearrangement links TRBV7-9 to TRBJ2-1; TRBD1 matches 7 bases. The V and J ends lost 4 bases and 7 bases, in that order; junction bases with no gene match: 1. The CDR3 spans 12 residues. Germline V gene data show CDR1 as SEHNR and CDR2 as FQNEAQ (reference sequence). In nucleotides, the CDR3 is TGTGCCAGCAGCTCACAGGGGAATGAGCAGTTCTTC. Its protein product is CASSSQGNEQFF.

This clone came up once. The CDR3 DNA reads TGTGCCAGCAGTCCTCGGGAGTTACATGGCTACACCTTC. This encodes CASSPRELHGYTF. This chain connects TRBV6-1 to TRBJ1-2; the D is unclear. The V end lost 5 bases, the J end lost 6 bases, and 13 bases lay between the germline ends. Germline values: CDR1 MNHNS, CDR2 SASEGT. The CDR3 totals 13 residues.

The genes are TRBV6-5 and TRBJ1-2; D is unresolved. V lost 5 bases and J lost 8, with 15 bases in between. The CDR3 length is 13 residues. CDR1 MNHEY and CDR2 SVGAGI come from the germline V gene. DNA for the CDR3: TGTGCCAGCAGTAAGGGCATAACGGGAGGCTACACCTTC. Its protein product is CASSKGITGGYTF.

This chain uses TRBV5-1 with TRBJ2-7; the D gene is possibly TRBD1 (6 bases). The CDR3 has 13 residues. Per germline, CDR1 SGHRS and CDR2 YFSETQ. Trimming pared 0 bases from V and 3 bases from J, leaving 7 bases between. Here the CDR3 reads CASSLDRDYEQYF. CDR3 nucleotide sequence: TGCGCCAGCAGCTTGGACAGGGACTACGAGCAGTACTTC.

The genes are TRBV27 and TRBJ2-1, with 11 bases aligning to TRBD2. The V and J ends lost 4 bases and 6 bases, in that order; junction bases with no gene match: 5. This CDR3 contains 15 residues. Germline CDR1 is MNHEY and CDR2 is SMNVEV (reference sequence). The CDR3 loop reads CASSSLAGGVNEQFF. CDR3 sequence (DNA): TGTGCCAGCAGTTCCCTAGCGGGAGGCGTCAATGAGCAGTTCTTC.

This clone is a singleton in its sample. V usage is TRBV9 and J usage is TRBJ1-1, with D unclear. Trimming took 0 bases from V and 4 from J, leaving 10 bases between them. CDR1 SGDLS and CDR2 YYNGEE come from the germline V gene. This CDR3 is built from 14 residues. This CDR3 is CASSVVGIGTEAFF. Here the CDR3 DNA reads TGTGCCAGCAGCGTAGTGGGTATCGGCACTGAAGCTTTCTTT.

This chain joins TRBV7-9 and TRBJ2-1; D is unresolved. Germline CDR1 is SEHNR and CDR2 is FQNEAQ (reference sequence). The V end lost 1 base, the J end lost 8 bases, and 15 bases lay between the germline ends. The CDR3 covers 15 residues. CDR3 region: CASSLVLGKWDEQFF. In DNA, the CDR3 is TGTGCCAGCAGCTTAGTCCTGGGGAAATGGGATGAGCAGTTCTTC.

The chain combines TRBV28 with TRBJ1-1, with D possibly being TRBD1 (5 bases). The CDR3 has 16 residues. CDR1 MDHEN and CDR2 SYDVKM come from the germline V gene. V was trimmed by 7 bases and J by 0 bases, leaving 18 bases between them. CDR3: CASTLSEGRMNTEAFF. The CDR3 region has the DNA TGTGCCAGCACCCTTTCAGAGGGGAGAATGAACACTGAAGCTTTCTTT.

The V gene is TRBV6-5, the J gene TRBJ1-2, with D tentatively TRBD1 (6 bases). CDR3 length equals 15 residues. V was pared by 10 bases and J by 2 bases, with 20 bases between. Germline-derived CDR1 and CDR2 are MNHEY and SVGAGI. The CDR3 DNA sequence: TGTGCCACCAGCCCGGGGGCTAAGGGGAACTATGGCTACACCTTC. Translation: CATSPGAKGNYGYTF.

The chain links TRBV7-8 to TRBJ2-1, with D perhaps matching TRBD1 (6 bases). CDR3 length: 16 amino acids. The germline CDR1 and CDR2 sequences are SGHVS and FQNEAQ. V was trimmed by 2 bases and J by 9 bases, leaving 20 bases between them. The CDR3 loop is CASSLRRVASRGEQFF. The CDR3 coding sequence is TGTGCCAGCAGCTTAAGGCGGGTGGCTAGCAGGGGTGAGCAGTTCTTC.

This rearrangement joins TRBV5-6 to TRBJ1-2; the D is unclear. V gave up 3 bases and J gave up 6 bases, with 6 bases separating them. There are 11 residues in the CDR3. The germline gives CDR1 SGHDT, CDR2 YYEEEE. Here the CDR3 DNA reads TGTGCCAGCAGCTCCACCCATGGCTACACCTTC. Amino acid sequence: CASSSTHGYTF.

The rearrangement uses TRBV14 and TRBJ2-1; 8 positions match TRBD2. This CDR3 contains 18 residues. The trim removed 1 base at V and 8 bases at J, leaving 16 bases unmatched. Per germline, CDR1 SGHDN and CDR2 FVKESK. The CDR3 sequence: CASSQGALLTGGPYEQFF. CDR3 DNA: TGTGCCAGCAGCCAAGGGGCCCTTTTGACGGGAGGGCCCTATGAGCAGTTCTTC.

This chain uses TRBV18 with TRBJ1-1; D is uncertain. CDR3 length equals 15 residues. Per the germline V gene, CDR1 is KGHSH and CDR2 is LQKENI. The V and J ends lost 2 bases and 5 bases respectively, with 15 bases between them. The CDR3 protein is CASSPYGQWETEAFF. The CDR3 DNA reads TGTGCCAGCTCACCATACGGCCAGTGGGAGACTGAAGCTTTCTTT. The full variable domain, in which reference TRBV18 and TRBJ1-1 provide the parts outside the CDR3, is NAGVMQNPRHLVRRRGQEARLRCSPMKGHSHVYWYRQLPEEGLKFMVYLQKENIIDESGMPKERFSAEFPKEGPSILRIQQVVRGDSAAYFCASSPYGQWETEAFFGQGTRLTVV.

The chain links TRBV28 to TRBJ1-2; 9 bases are shared with TRBD1. The CDR3 length is 14 residues. V shed 2 bases and J 4 bases; nucleotides not matched to a gene: 2. Germline V gives CDR1 MDHEN, CDR2 SYDVKM. The CDR3 loop is CASSLGGQGYGYTF. CDR3 coding DNA: TGTGCCAGCAGTTTAGGGGGACAGGGCTATGGCTACACCTTC.

V is TRBV7-2 and J is TRBJ2-7, with 9 bases aligning to TRBD2. The CDR3 length is 14 residues. In germline, CDR1 is SGHTA, CDR2 FQGNSA. After removal of 11 bases from V and 2 bases from J, the junction contained 10 bases not matched to a gene. The CDR3, as DNA: TGTGCCTCCCATGGCCTAGCGGGACCCTACGAGCAGTACTTC. Protein product: CASHGLAGPYEQYF.

The genes are TRBV5-1 and TRBJ1-5, with TRBD1 matching 7 bases. V was clipped by 4 bases and J by 5 bases; unmatched bases: 12. The CDR3 has 16 amino acids. CDR1 is SGHRS, CDR2 YFSETQ, per germline. Here the CDR3 reads CASSPSGQPFDQPQHF. The CDR3 DNA follows: TGCGCCAGCAGCCCGTCGGGACAGCCTTTCGATCAGCCCCAGCATTTT.

V is TRBV18 and J is TRBJ1-1; perhaps TRBD1 as D (5 bases). Germline V gives CDR1 KGHSH, CDR2 LQKENI. This CDR3 contains 15 residues. Between the trimmed V and J ends, which lost 3 bases and 0 bases, there was a span of 11 bases. The CDR3 is CASSPRDGLNTEAFF. Written as DNA, the CDR3 is TGTGCCAGCTCACCCCGGGACGGATTGAACACTGAAGCTTTCTTT.

The chain recombines TRBV6-6 with TRBJ1-4; D is unresolved. The germline CDR1 and CDR2 sequences are MNHNY and SVGAGI (reference sequence). Trimming took off 6 bases at V and 14 bases at J, with 13 bases between the two ends. This CDR3 contains 11 residues. For the CDR3, the DNA is TGTGCCAGCAGGGCGGCGGATCACCTGTTTTTT. Encoded protein: CASRAADHLFF.